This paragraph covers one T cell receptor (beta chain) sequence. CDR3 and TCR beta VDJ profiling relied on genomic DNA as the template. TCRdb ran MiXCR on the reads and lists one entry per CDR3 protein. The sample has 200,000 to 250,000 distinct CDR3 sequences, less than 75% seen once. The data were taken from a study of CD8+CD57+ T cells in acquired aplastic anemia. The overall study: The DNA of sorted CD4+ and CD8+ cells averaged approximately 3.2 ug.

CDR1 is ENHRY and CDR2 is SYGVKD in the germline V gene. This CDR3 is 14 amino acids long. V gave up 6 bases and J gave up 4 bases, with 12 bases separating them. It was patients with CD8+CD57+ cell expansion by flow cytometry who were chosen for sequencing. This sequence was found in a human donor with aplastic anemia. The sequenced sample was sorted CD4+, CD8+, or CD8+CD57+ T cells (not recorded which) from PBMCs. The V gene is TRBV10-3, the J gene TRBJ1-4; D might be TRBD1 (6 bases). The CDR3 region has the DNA TGTGCCATCAGCTCAGGGGTCGGTAATGAAAAACTGTTTTTT. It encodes CAISSGVGNEKLFF.